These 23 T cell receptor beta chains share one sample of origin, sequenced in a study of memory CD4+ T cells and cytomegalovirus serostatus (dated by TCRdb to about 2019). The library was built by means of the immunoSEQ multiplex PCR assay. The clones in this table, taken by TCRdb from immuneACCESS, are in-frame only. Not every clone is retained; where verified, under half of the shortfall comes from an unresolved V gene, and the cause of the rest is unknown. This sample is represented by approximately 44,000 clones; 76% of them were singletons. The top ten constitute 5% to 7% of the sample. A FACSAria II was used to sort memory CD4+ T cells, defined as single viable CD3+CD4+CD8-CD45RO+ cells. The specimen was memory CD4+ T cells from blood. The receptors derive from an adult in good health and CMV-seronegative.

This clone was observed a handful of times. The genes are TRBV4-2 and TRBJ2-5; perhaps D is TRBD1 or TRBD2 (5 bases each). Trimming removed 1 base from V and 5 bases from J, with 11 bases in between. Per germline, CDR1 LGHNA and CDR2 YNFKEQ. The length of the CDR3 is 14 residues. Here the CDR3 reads CASSQGFREETQYF. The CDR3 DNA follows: TGTGCCAGCAGCCAAGGGTTCAGGGAGGAGACCCAGTACTTC.

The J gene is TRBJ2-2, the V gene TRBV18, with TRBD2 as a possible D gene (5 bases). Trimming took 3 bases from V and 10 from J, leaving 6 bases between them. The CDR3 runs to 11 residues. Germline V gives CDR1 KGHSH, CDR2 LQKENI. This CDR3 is CASSPDLELFF. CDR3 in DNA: TGTGCCAGCTCACCGGACTTGGAGCTGTTTTTT.

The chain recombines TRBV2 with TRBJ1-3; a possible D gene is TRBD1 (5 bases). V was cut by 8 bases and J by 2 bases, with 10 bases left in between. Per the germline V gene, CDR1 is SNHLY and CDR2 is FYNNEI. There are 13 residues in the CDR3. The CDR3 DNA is TGTGCCAGCGGGGGTAGGGCTGGAAACACCATATATTTT. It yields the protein CASGGRAGNTIYF.

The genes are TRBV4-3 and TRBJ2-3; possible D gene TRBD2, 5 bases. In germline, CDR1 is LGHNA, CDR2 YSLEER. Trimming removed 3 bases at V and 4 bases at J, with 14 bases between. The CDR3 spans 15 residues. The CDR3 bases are TGCGCCAGCAGCCACACTGCCGGGGTTGCAGATACGCAGTATTTT. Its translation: CASSHTAGVADTQYF.

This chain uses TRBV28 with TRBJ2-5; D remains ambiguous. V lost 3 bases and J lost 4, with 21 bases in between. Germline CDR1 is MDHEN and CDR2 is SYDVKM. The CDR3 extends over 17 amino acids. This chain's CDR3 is CASSFRRINNAPETQYF. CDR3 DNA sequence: TGTGCCAGCAGTTTTAGGCGAATCAACAATGCCCCAGAGACCCAGTACTTC.

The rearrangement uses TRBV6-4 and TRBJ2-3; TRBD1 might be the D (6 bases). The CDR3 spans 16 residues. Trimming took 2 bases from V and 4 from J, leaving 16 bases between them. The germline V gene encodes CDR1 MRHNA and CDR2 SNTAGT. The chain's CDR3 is CASSDKGDPGPDTQYF. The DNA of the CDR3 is TGTGCCAGCAGTGACAAGGGGGACCCGGGGCCAGATACGCAGTATTTT.

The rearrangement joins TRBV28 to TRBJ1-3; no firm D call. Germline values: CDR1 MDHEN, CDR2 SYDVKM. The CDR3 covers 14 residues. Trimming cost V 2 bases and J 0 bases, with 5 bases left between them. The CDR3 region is CASSLTTSGNTIYF. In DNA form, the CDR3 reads TGTGCCAGCAGTTTAACGACCTCTGGAAACACCATATATTTT.

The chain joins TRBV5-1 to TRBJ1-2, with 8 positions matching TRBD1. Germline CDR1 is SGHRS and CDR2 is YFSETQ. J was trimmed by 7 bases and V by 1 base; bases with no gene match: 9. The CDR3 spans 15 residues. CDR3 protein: CASSLLQGDIGGYTF. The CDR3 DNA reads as TGCGCCAGCAGCTTGCTACAGGGGGATATTGGTGGCTACACCTTC.

The CDR3 reads CASSKTGVDGYTF. CDR3 DNA sequence: TGTGCCAGCAGTAAAACAGGGGTTGACGGCTACACCTTC. The chain links TRBV6-4 to TRBJ1-2; 7 positions match TRBD1. Germline assignment: CDR1 MRHNA and CDR2 SNTAGT. The ends lost 5 bases at V and 8 bases at J; junction bases unmatched: 8. CDR3 size: 13 residues.

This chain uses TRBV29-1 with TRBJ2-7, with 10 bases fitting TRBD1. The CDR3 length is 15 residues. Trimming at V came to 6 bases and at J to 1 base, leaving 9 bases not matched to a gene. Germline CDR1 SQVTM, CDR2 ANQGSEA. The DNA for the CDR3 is TGCAGCGTCGGACCCGGGACAGGGGCTTCCTACGAGCAGTACTTC. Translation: CSVGPGTGASYEQYF.

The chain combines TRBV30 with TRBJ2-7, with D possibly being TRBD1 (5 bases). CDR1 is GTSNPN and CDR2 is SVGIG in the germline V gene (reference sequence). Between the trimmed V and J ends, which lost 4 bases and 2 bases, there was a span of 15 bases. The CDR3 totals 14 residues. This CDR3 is CAWTSPDITYEQYF. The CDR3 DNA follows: TGTGCCTGGACTTCCCCGGACATTACCTACGAGCAGTACTTC.

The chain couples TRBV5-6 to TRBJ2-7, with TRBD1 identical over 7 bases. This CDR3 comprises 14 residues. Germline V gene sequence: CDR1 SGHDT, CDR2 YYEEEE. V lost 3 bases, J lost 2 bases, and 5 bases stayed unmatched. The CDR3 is CASSWTGLPYEQYF. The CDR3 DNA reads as TGTGCCAGCAGCTGGACAGGTTTGCCCTACGAGCAGTACTTC.

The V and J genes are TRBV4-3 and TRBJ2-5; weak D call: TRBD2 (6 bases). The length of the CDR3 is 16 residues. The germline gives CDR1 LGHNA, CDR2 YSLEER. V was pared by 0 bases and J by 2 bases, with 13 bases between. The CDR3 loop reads CASSQDRARGQETQYF. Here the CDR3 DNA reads TGCGCCAGCAGCCAAGACCGGGCGCGGGGACAAGAGACCCAGTACTTC.

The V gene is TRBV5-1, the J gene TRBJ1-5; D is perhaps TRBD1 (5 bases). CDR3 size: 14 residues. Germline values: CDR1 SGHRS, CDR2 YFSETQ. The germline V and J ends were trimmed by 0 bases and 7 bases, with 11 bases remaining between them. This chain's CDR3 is CASSLVGGLQPQHF. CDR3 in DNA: TGCGCCAGCAGCTTGGTTGGGGGACTCCAGCCCCAGCATTTT.

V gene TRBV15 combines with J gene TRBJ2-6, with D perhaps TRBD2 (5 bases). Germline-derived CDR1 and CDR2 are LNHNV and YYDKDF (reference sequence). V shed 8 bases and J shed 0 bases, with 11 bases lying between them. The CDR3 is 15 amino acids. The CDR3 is CATLLGSSGANVLTF. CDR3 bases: TGTGCCACCCTCTTAGGGAGCTCTGGGGCCAACGTCCTGACTTTC.

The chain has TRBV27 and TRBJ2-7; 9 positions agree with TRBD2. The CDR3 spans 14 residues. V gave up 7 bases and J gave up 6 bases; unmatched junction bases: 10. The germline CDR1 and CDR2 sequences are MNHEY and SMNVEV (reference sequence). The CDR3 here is CASTLREGPPEQYF. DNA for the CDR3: TGTGCCAGCACCTTGCGGGAGGGCCCCCCCGAGCAGTACTTC.

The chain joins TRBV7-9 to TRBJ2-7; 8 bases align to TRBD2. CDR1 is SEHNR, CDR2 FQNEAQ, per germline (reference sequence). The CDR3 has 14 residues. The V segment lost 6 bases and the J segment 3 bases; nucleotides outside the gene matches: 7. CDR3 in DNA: TGTGCCAGCAGTCCCGGGAGGGGTAACTACGAGCAGTACTTC. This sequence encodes CASSPGRGNYEQYF.

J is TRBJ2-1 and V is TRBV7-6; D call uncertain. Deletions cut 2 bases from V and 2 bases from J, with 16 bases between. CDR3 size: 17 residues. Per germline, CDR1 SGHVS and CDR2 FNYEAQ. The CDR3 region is CASSLSSRGSAYNEQFF. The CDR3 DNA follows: TGTGCCAGCAGCTTATCCAGCCGCGGCAGCGCCTACAATGAGCAGTTCTTC.

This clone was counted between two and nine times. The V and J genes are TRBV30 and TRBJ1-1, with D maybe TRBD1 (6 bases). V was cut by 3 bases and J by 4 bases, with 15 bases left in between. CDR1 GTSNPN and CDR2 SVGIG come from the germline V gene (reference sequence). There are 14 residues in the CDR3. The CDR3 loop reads CAWRGRGRITEAFF. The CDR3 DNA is TGTGCCTGGAGAGGCAGGGGAAGGATCACTGAAGCTTTCTTT. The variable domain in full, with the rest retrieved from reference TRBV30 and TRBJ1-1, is SQTIHQWPATLVQPVGSPLSLECTVEGTSNPNLYWYRQAAGRGLQLLFYSVGIGQISSEVPQNLSASRPQDRQFILSSKKLLLSDSGFYLCAWRGRGRITEAFFGQGTRLTVV.

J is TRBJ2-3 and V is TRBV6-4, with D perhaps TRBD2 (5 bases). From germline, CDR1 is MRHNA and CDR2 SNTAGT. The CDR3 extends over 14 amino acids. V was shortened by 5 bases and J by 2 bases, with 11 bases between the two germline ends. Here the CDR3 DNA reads TGTGCCAGCAGTCCACGGGGTTCCACAGATACGCAGTATTTT. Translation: CASSPRGSTDTQYF.

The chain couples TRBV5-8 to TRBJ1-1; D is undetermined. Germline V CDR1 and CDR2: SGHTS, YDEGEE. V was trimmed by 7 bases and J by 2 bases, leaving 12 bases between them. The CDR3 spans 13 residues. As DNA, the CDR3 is TGTGCCAGCTCCCGCAGAGGAAACACTGAAGCTTTCTTT. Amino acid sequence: CASSRRGNTEAFF.

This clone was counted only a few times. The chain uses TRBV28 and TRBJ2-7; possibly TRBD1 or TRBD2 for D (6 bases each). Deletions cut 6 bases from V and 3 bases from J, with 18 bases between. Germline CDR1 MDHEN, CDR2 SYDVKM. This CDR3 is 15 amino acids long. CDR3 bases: TGTGCCAGCAGCCTTGGGGGGCGCCGTAGCTACGAGCAGTACTTC. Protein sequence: CASSLGGRRSYEQYF.

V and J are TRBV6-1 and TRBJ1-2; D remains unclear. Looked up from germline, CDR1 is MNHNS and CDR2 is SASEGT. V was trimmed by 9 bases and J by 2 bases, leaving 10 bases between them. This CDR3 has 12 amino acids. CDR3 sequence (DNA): TGTGCCAGTAGTCGTCTAAACTATGGCTACACCTTC. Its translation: CASSRLNYGYTF.